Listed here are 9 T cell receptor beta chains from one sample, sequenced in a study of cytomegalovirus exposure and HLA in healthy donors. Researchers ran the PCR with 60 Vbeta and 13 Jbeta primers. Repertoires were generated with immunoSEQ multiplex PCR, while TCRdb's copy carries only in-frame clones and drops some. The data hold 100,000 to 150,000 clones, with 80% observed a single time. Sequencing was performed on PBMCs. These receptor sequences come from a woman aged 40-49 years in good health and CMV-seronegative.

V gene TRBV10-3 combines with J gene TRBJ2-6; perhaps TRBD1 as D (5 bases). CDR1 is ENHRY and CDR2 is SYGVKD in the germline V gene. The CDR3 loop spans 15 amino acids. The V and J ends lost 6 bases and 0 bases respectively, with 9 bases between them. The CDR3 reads CAIRLQDSGANVLTF. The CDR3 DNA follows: TGTGCCATCAGGTTACAGGACTCTGGGGCCAACGTCCTGACTTTC.

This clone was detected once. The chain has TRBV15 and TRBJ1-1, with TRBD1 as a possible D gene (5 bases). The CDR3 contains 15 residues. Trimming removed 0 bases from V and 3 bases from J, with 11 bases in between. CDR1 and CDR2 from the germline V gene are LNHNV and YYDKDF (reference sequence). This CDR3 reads CATSRDQGSDTEAFF. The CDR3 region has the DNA TGTGCCACCAGCAGAGATCAGGGTTCCGACACTGAAGCTTTCTTT. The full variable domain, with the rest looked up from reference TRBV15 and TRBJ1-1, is DAMVIQNPRYQVTQFGKPVTLSCSQTLNHNVMYWYQQKSSQAPKLLFHYYDKDFNNEADTPDNFQSRRPNTSFCFLDIRSPGLGDTAMYLCATSRDQGSDTEAFFGQGTRLTVV.

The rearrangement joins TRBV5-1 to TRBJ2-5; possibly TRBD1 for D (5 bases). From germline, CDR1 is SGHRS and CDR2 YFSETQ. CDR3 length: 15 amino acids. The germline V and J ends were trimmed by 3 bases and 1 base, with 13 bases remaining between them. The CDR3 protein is CASSSATEPQETQYF. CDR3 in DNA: TGCGCCAGCAGCTCCGCGACAGAGCCCCAAGAGACCCAGTACTTC.

CDR3 sequence reads: CASSLQGSYGYTF. In DNA, the CDR3 is TGTGCCAGCAGCCTTCAGGGGAGCTATGGCTACACCTTC. This sequence joins TRBV6-5 and TRBJ1-2, with TRBD1 as a possible D gene (6 bases). Trimming took off 6 bases at V and 4 bases at J, with 12 bases between the two ends. This CDR3 has 13 residues. Germline V CDR1 and CDR2: MNHEY, SVGAGI.

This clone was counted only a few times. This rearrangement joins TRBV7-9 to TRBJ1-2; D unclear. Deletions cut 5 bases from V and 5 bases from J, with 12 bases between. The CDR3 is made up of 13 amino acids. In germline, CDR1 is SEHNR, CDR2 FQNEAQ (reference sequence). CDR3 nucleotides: TGTGCCAGCAGCCCTGGACGGGAATATGGCTACACCTTC. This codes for CASSPGREYGYTF.

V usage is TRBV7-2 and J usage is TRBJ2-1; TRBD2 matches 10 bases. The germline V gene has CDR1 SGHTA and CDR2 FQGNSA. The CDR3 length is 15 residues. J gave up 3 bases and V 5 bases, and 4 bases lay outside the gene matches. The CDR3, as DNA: TGTGCCAGCAGCCAATGGACTAGCGGCTACAATGAGCAGTTCTTC. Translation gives CASSQWTSGYNEQFF.

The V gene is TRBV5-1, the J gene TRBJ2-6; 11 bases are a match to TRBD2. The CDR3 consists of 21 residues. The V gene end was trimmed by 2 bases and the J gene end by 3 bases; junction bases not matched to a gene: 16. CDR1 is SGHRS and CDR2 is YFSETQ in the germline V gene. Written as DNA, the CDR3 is TGCGCCAGCAGCTTTTCCCCTGGTAGCGGGAGGGCCCGGGTTGGGGCCAACGTCCTGACTTTC. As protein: CASSFSPGSGRARVGANVLTF. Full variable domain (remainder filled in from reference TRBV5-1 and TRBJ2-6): KAGVTQTPRYLIKTRGQQVTLSCSPISGHRSVSWYQQTPGQGLQFLFEYFSETQRNKGNFPGRFSGRQFSNSRSEMNVSTLELGDSALYLCASSFSPGSGRARVGANVLTFGAGSRLTVL.

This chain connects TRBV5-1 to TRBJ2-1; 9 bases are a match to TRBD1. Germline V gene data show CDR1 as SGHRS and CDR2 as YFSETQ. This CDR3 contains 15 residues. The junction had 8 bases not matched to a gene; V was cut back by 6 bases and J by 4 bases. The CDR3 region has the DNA TGCGCCAGCACCCTGGGACAGGGCCTTTACAATGAGCAGTTCTTC. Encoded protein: CASTLGQGLYNEQFF.

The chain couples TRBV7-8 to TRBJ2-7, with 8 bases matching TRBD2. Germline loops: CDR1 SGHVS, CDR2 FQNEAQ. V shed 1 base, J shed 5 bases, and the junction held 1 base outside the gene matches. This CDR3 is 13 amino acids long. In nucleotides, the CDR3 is TGTGCCAGCAGCTTAGTCGGGGGGGACGAGCAGTACTTC. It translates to CASSLVGGDEQYF.